This T cell receptor (beta chain) was observed in a study of T cell responses to AZD1222 COVID-19 vaccine. Notes on this clone: Its antigen is unknown.

Overall study findings and caveats: Regions 160-218 and 743-854 held dominance among vaccine-associated CD4 TCRs, which spanned spike. At baseline, seropositivity was found in only 5 to 7 AZD1222 recipients. Repertoire sampling was restricted to post-peak T cell response timepoints. Per reports, nearly half of all spike-specific TCRs target regions that are unmutated in variants.

Using immunoSEQ multiplex PCR, the repertoire was profiled, and TCRdb retains in-frame clones only, with some absent. This table holds more than 80,000 clones, about 93% found once. Germline-derived CDR1 and CDR2 are SGHTA and FQGNSA. J lost 0 bases, V lost 1 base, and 13 bases had no gene match. The length of the CDR3 is 19 residues. The sample in question was peripheral blood, obtained 28 days after the second AZD1222 dose. The receptor was isolated from an adult who received the AZD1222 COVID-19 vaccine. The V and J genes are TRBV7-2 and TRBJ2-7; 9 bases match TRBD1. The CDR3 loop reads CASSLGIPTTGGLSYEQYF. In DNA, the CDR3 is TGTGCCAGCAGCTTAGGTATCCCAACTACAGGGGGCCTCTCCTACGAGCAGTACTTC.